This paragraph reports one TCR beta chain. What it binds is unknown. CDR1 is MGHRA and CDR2 is YSYEKL in the germline V gene. Trimming removed 5 bases from V and 6 bases from J, with 10 bases in between. The CDR3 consists of 13 residues. Primers for the PCR totalled 60 Vbeta and 13 Jbeta. Data came from immunoSEQ multiplex PCR; TCRdb stores just in-frame clones and leaves some out. The sample records 80,000 to 100,000 clones, 81% being singletons. The data were obtained in a study of cytomegalovirus exposure and HLA in healthy donors. General study findings and limits: Earlier findings revealed that most TCR beta V segments proved productive either about 90% or about 30% of the time. It was taken for granted in presence/absence analyses that sequencing depth across donors was roughly uniform.

Source material: PBMCs. This clonotype was sampled from a man aged 40-55 years in good health and CMV-seronegative. The chain links TRBV4-1 to TRBJ2-2; D gene unclear. CDR3 residues: CASSSGFAGELFF. As DNA, the CDR3 is TGCGCCAGCAGCTCTGGCTTCGCCGGGGAGCTGTTTTTT.